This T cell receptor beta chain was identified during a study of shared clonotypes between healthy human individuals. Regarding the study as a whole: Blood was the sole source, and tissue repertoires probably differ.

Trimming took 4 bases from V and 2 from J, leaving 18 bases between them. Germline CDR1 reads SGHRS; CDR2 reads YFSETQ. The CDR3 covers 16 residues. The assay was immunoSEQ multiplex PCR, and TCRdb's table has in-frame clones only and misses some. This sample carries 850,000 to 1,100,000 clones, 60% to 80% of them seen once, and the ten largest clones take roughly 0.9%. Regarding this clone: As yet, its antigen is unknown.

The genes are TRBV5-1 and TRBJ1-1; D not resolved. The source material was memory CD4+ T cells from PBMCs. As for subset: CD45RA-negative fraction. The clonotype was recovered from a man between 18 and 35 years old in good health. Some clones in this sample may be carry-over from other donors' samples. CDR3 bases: TGCGCCAGCAGCCCGGAACCGGACGGATATAACACTGAAGCTTTCTTT. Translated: CASSPEPDGYNTEAFF.